Each of the 29 T cell receptor beta chains below was sequenced from the same sample in a study of response to subunit inactivated influenza vaccine. TCRdb re-called the RT-PCR reads through MiXCR, storing one row per CDR3 protein. This sample yields around 540,000 distinct CDR3 sequences, of which over 9.5% are seen a single time; 9.5% to 13% belongs to the top ten. The specimen comprised PBMCs from blood, sampled on the day of vaccination. The receptors derive from a middle-aged man who received an inactivated influenza vaccine.

This clonotype was detected ten times or more. This chain uses TRBV4-2 with TRBJ2-7, with 10 bases fitting TRBD2. The trim removed 1 base at V and 2 bases at J, leaving 2 bases unmatched. In germline, CDR1 is LGHNA, CDR2 YNFKEQ. CDR3 size: 15 residues. The CDR3 region is CASSQGSGGAYEQYF. The DNA of the CDR3 is TGTGCCAGCAGCCAAGGAAGCGGGGGGGCCTACGAGCAGTACTTC.

The chain recombines TRBV20-1 with TRBJ1-2; D call uncertain. The germline V gene has CDR1 DFQATT and CDR2 SNEGSKA (reference sequence). CDR3 length: 12 amino acids. The CDR3 bases are TGCAGCGCCACTCCCCGGGGTGCTGGCTACACCTTC. Protein: CSATPRGAGYTF.

This clonotype was recorded many times. The gene calls are TRBV7-2 and TRBJ2-7; maybe TRBD2 (6 bases). V lost 0 bases and J lost 5, with 11 bases in between. CDR3 length: 14 residues. Per the germline V gene, CDR1 is SGHTA and CDR2 is FQGNSA. The CDR3 loop is CASSLARAGHEQYF. The DNA of the CDR3 is TGTGCCAGCAGCTTAGCCAGGGCGGGACACGAGCAGTACTTC.

This clonotype was detected a few times. V gene TRBV2 combines with J gene TRBJ2-7, with 11 bases lining up with TRBD1. The germline V gene encodes CDR1 SNHLY and CDR2 FYNNEI. Losses at the gene ends were 6 bases for V and 3 bases for J; bases not matched to a gene: 7. The CDR3 is 15 amino acids. The CDR3 nucleotides read TGTGCCAGCAGCAAAACCGGGACAGGGGGCTACGAGCAGTACTTC. Protein sequence: CASSKTGTGGYEQYF.

In regard to this clonotype: A much larger clonotype is one base distant, so this may be a read error. This chain uses TRBV5-1 with TRBJ1-4, with 9 bases fitting TRBD1. V trimming: 5 bases; J trimming: 7 bases; junction bases outside the gene matches: 6. This CDR3 has 14 amino acids. The germline V gene has CDR1 SGHRS and CDR2 YFSETQ. Here the CDR3 DNA reads TGCGCCAGCAGTTCGGACAGGGGAACTGAAAAACTGTTTTTT. The encoded protein is CASSSDRGTEKLFF.

The rearrangement uses TRBV5-1 and TRBJ2-3; 12 bases map to TRBD1. CDR3 length equals 16 residues. V was pared by 5 bases and J by 3 bases, with 7 bases of the junction left unmatched. Germline CDR1 SGHRS, CDR2 YFSETQ. The CDR3 coding sequence is TGCGCCAGCAGTCGGCTGGGACAGGGGGCGACAGATACGCAGTATTTT. Amino acid sequence: CASSRLGQGATDTQYF.

The sample holds a few counts of this clonotype. V and J are TRBV6-1 and TRBJ1-1; 8 bases line up with TRBD1. Germline loops: CDR1 MNHNS, CDR2 SASEGT. V was pared by 5 bases and J by 8 bases, with 7 bases of the junction left unmatched. CDR3 length equals 13 residues. The CDR3 DNA follows: TGTGCCAGCAGTACCCGGGACAGGCTCGAAGCTTTCTTT. Residues: CASSTRDRLEAFF.

V usage is TRBV15 and J usage is TRBJ2-3, with TRBD2 matching 8 bases. The V segment lost 6 bases and the J segment 1 base; nucleotides outside the gene matches: 3. CDR1 and CDR2 from the germline V gene are LNHNV and YYDKDF (reference sequence). The CDR3 has 14 residues. The CDR3 DNA follows: TGTGCCACCAGAGTGCGGGGGGGCACAGATACGCAGTATTTT. It encodes CATRVRGGTDTQYF.

This clonotype has just a few counts. V and J are TRBV20-1 and TRBJ2-5, with 15 bases lining up with TRBD2. Germline V gives CDR1 DFQATT, CDR2 SNEGSKA (reference sequence). The CDR3 has 17 residues. J gave up 5 bases and V 6 bases, and 13 bases lay outside the gene matches. The CDR3 sequence: CSAPGLAGGLIHETQYF. The CDR3 nucleotides are TGCAGTGCGCCCGGACTAGCGGGGGGGCTGATTCACGAGACCCAGTACTTC.

This clonotype has a handful of counts. V gene TRBV5-6 combines with J gene TRBJ1-1; 9 bases are a match to TRBD1. V was clipped by 4 bases and J by 7 bases; unmatched bases: 8. CDR3 length: 14 amino acids. Germline V CDR1 and CDR2: SGHDT, YYEEEE. The CDR3 reads CASSTGTGRGEAFF. The CDR3, as DNA: TGTGCCAGCAGCACCGGGACAGGGCGAGGTGAAGCTTTCTTT.

In this sample, this clonotype turned up a few times. V gene TRBV6-2 or TRBV6-3 combines with J gene TRBJ2-1, with a possible D match to TRBD2 (5 bases). CDR1 and CDR2 from the germline V gene are MNHEY and SVGEGT. Trimming left V 6 bases short and J 4 bases short, with 13 bases between. The CDR3 is 14 amino acids. The CDR3 loop reads CASRIHRDYNEQFF. The CDR3 DNA reads TGTGCCAGCAGGATCCACCGGGATTACAATGAGCAGTTCTTC.

The chain joins TRBV7-7 to TRBJ2-1; tentative D call: TRBD1 (5 bases). The V gene's germline CDR1 is SSHAT and CDR2 FNYEAQ (reference sequence). V dropped 4 bases and J dropped 5 bases, with 9 bases sitting between them. The CDR3 covers 13 residues. The CDR3 sequence is CASSSLRDNEQFF. The CDR3 region has the DNA TGTGCCAGCAGCTCCCTCAGGGACAATGAGCAGTTCTTC.

The rearrangement links TRBV7-9 to TRBJ2-7; 11 bases are shared with TRBD2. Germline loops: CDR1 SEHNR, CDR2 FQNEAQ (reference sequence). The length of the CDR3 is 15 residues. J gave up 2 bases and V 5 bases, and 5 bases lay outside the gene matches. The CDR3 reads CASSSMGLAAYEQYF. The DNA for the CDR3 is TGTGCCAGCAGCAGCATGGGACTAGCGGCCTACGAGCAGTACTTC.

This clonotype has more than one count but fewer than ten. The CDR3 loop is CASSLVQDTEAFF. The CDR3, as DNA: TGTGCCAGCAGCTTAGTACAGGACACTGAAGCTTTCTTT. The rearrangement uses TRBV7-2 and TRBJ1-1, with D possibly TRBD1 on 5 matching bases. Trimming took off 1 base at V and 3 bases at J, with 6 bases between the two ends. CDR1 and CDR2 (germline): SGHTA, FQGNSA. The CDR3 consists of 13 residues.

The CDR3: CASSPQPIGAGGGYTF. CDR3 nucleotides: TGTGCCAGCAGCCCCCAGCCCATTGGAGCCGGTGGCGGCTACACCTTC. V usage is TRBV7-2 and J usage is TRBJ1-2; D gene uncertain. Germline V CDR1 and CDR2: SGHTA, FQGNSA. Trimming shortened V by 5 bases and J by 8 bases, and 24 bases separated the two germline ends. This CDR3 is 16 amino acids long.

This clonotype came up a few times. The chain recombines TRBV12-3 or TRBV12-4 with TRBJ2-7; D might be TRBD2 (5 bases). This CDR3 comprises 14 residues. V lost 4 bases and J lost 3, with 13 bases in between. The CDR3 DNA sequence: TGTGCCAGCAGTTCCCGGGGTGGGGACTACGAGCAGTACTTC. Residues: CASSSRGGDYEQYF.

The rearrangement joins TRBV4-1 to TRBJ2-1, with 7 bases fitting TRBD2. V lost 1 base to trimming and J lost 2 bases; unmatched junction nucleotides: 8. Germline CDR1 and CDR2: MGHRA and YSYEKL. The CDR3 is 17 residues long. The CDR3 nucleotides are TGCGCCAGCAGCCAAGGGGGGGGTGGAGAGACCTACAATGAGCAGTTCTTC. Its translation: CASSQGGGGETYNEQFF.

This clonotype was seen at least ten times. This chain uses TRBV5-4 with TRBJ2-3, with D possibly matching TRBD2 (6 bases). Trimming pared 4 bases from V and 5 bases from J, leaving 14 bases between. The CDR3 is 14 residues long. Per germline, CDR1 SGHNT and CDR2 YYREEE (reference sequence). In DNA form, the CDR3 reads TGTGCCAGCAGCCCCGGGCGGAGGGGAGATACGCAGTATTTT. Amino acids: CASSPGRRGDTQYF. The full variable domain, completed using reference TRBV5-4 and TRBJ2-3, is ETGVTQSPTHLIKTRGQQVTLRCSSQSGHNTVSWYQQALGQGPQFIFQYYREEENGRGNFPPRFSGLQFPNYSSELNVNALELDDSALYLCASSPGRRGDTQYFGPGTRLTVL.

This clonotype has a single count. The chain employs TRBV6-1 and TRBJ2-1, with a tentative D call TRBD2 (6 bases). There are 14 residues in the CDR3. Deletions cut 6 bases from V and 10 bases from J, with 19 bases between. CDR1 and CDR2 from the germline V gene are MNHNS and SASEGT. The chain's CDR3 is CASRAWDSSPEQFF. DNA of the CDR3: TGTGCCAGCAGGGCCTGGGACTCGTCCCCAGAGCAGTTCTTC.

This clonotype was recorded a few times. This sequence joins TRBV20-1 and TRBJ2-5, with 9 bases identical to TRBD2. The CDR3 is 17 amino acids. V was pared by 0 bases and J by 4 bases, with 12 bases of the junction left unmatched. Per the germline V gene, CDR1 is DFQATT and CDR2 is SNEGSKA (reference sequence). CDR3: CSARDPTIAGVRETQYF. In nucleotides, the CDR3 is TGCAGTGCTAGAGATCCTACCATAGCGGGAGTGCGAGAGACCCAGTACTTC.

This clonotype occurred many times. For the CDR3, the DNA is TGTGCCAGCAGCCGGGACAGGGGGACGACCCAGTACTTC. This codes for CASSRDRGTTQYF. The chain combines TRBV7-9 with TRBJ2-5; 11 bases align to TRBD1. J gave up 7 bases and V 5 bases, and 3 bases lay outside the gene matches. Germline V gives CDR1 SEHNR, CDR2 FQNEAQ (reference sequence). The CDR3 covers 13 residues. The complete variable domain, with remaining parts taken from reference TRBV7-9 and TRBJ2-5, reads DTGVSQNPRHKITKRGQNVTFRCDPISEHNRLYWYRQTLGQGPEFLTYFQNEAQLEKSRLLSDRFSAERPKGSFSTLEIQRTEQGDSAMYLCASSRDRGTTQYFGPGTRLLVL.

The chain combines TRBV28 with TRBJ2-7; 8 bases are a match to TRBD2. Germline-derived CDR1 and CDR2 are MDHEN and SYDVKM. The trim removed 6 bases at V and 4 bases at J, leaving 11 bases unmatched. The CDR3 contains 15 residues. The CDR3 spells CASSRGGAGAYEQYF. CDR3 DNA: TGTGCCAGCAGCCGGGGGGGAGCGGGAGCATACGAGCAGTACTTC. The full variable domain, with the rest looked up from reference TRBV28 and TRBJ2-7, is DVKVTQSSRYLVKRTGEKVFLECVQDMDHENMFWYRQDPGLGLRLIYFSYDVKMKEKGDIPEGYSVSREKKERFSLILESASTNQTSMYLCASSRGGAGAYEQYFGPGTRLTVT.

A few counts support this clonotype. The chain combines TRBV5-5 with TRBJ1-2; D gene uncertain. The CDR3 contains 14 residues. Germline V lookup: CDR1 SGHKS, CDR2 YYEKEE (reference sequence). The V and J ends lost 0 bases and 0 bases respectively, with 6 bases between them. The CDR3 loop reads CASSLDQTNYGYTF. DNA of the CDR3: TGTGCCAGCAGCTTGGACCAGACTAACTATGGCTACACCTTC.

This clonotype was seen a handful of times. V usage is TRBV4-2 and J usage is TRBJ1-4; D may be TRBD1 (5 bases). There are 16 residues in the CDR3. The germline CDR1 and CDR2 sequences are LGHNA and YNFKEQ. V was clipped by 0 bases and J by 7 bases, with 15 bases between them. CDR3 residues: CASSQDRGWDGEKLFF. CDR3 coding DNA: TGTGCCAGCAGCCAAGATAGGGGTTGGGACGGTGAAAAACTGTTTTTT.

There are many counts of this clonotype. The chain has TRBV7-2 and TRBJ2-7; 7 bases line up with TRBD2. V shed 2 bases and J 1 base; nucleotides not matched to a gene: 8. Germline CDR1 is SGHTA and CDR2 is FQGNSA. The CDR3 is made up of 16 amino acids. CDR3 sequence: CASSLRVWEGSYEQYF. CDR3 in DNA: TGTGCCAGCAGCTTAAGGGTGTGGGAGGGATCCTACGAGCAGTACTTC.

The V call is TRBV6-2 or TRBV6-3, the J call TRBJ2-2; 11 positions agree with TRBD2. J gave up 10 bases and V 6 bases, and 4 bases lay outside the gene matches. Germline V lookup: CDR1 MNHEY, CDR2 SVGEGT. This CDR3 is built from 13 residues. The CDR3 here is CASRELAGAELFF. The CDR3 nucleotides read TGTGCCAGCAGAGAACTAGCGGGAGCGGAGCTGTTTTTT.

The chain links TRBV20-1 to TRBJ2-3; TRBD2 matches at 8 bases. The germline V gene has CDR1 DFQATT and CDR2 SNEGSKA (reference sequence). V gave up 7 bases and J gave up 3 bases; unmatched junction bases: 3. The CDR3 covers 12 residues. The DNA of the CDR3 is TGCAGTGGACTAGCGAGGACAGATACGCAGTATTTT. Translation: CSGLARTDTQYF.

This clonotype was detected a few times. CDR3 sequence reads: CASSPGTGFRYNEQFF. For the CDR3, the DNA is TGTGCCAGCAGCCCCGGGACAGGGTTTCGCTACAATGAGCAGTTCTTC. This chain uses TRBV7-2 with TRBJ2-1, with TRBD1 matching 9 bases. Trimming took 5 bases from V and 3 from J; bases not matched to a gene: 8. The germline gives CDR1 SGHTA, CDR2 FQGNSA. The CDR3 has 16 residues.

A few counts support this clonotype. This chain uses TRBV27 with TRBJ2-7; D possibly corresponds to TRBD1 (6 bases). The V gene's germline CDR1 is MNHEY and CDR2 SMNVEV (reference sequence). The CDR3 is made up of 14 amino acids. Between the trimmed V and J ends, which lost 4 bases and 6 bases, there was a span of 16 bases. The CDR3 sequence is CASSSPLGGTEQYF. The CDR3 nucleotides are TGTGCCAGCAGTTCCCCCTTAGGGGGTACCGAGCAGTACTTC.